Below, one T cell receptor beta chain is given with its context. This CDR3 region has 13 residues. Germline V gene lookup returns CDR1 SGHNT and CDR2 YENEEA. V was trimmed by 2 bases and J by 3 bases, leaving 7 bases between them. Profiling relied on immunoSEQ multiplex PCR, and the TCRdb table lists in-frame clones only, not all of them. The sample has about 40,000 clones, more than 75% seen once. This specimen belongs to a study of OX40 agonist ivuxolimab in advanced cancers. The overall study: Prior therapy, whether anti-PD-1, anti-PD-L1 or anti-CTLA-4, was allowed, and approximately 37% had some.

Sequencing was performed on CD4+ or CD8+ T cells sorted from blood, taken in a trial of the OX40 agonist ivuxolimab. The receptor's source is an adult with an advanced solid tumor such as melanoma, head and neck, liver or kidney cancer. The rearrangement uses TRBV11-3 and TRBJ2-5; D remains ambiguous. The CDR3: CASSLIHEETQYF. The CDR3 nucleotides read TGTGCCAGCAGCTTAATCCATGAAGAGACCCAGTACTTC.